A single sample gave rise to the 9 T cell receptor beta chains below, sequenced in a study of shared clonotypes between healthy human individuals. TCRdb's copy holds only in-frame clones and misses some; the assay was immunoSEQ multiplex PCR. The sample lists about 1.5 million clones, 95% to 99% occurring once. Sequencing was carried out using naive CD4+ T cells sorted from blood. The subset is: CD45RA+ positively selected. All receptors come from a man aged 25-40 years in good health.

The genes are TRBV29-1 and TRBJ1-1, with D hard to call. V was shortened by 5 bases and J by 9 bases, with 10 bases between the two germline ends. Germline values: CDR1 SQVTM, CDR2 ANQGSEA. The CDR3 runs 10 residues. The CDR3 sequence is CSVSLDKAFF. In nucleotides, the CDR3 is TGCAGCGTTTCCTTAGACAAAGCTTTCTTT.

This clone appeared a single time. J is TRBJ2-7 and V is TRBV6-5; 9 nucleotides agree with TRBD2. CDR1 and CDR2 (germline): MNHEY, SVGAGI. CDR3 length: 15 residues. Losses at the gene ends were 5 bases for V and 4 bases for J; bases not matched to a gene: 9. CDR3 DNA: TGTGCCAGCAGTCGAACCCTAGCGGGATTATACGAGCAGTACTTC. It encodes CASSRTLAGLYEQYF.

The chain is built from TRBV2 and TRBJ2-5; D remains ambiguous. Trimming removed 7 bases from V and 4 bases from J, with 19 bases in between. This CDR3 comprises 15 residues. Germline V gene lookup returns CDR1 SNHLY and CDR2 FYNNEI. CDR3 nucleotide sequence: TGTGCCAGCACCCCGTCACACGGCACCGGAGAGACCCAGTACTTC. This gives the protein CASTPSHGTGETQYF.

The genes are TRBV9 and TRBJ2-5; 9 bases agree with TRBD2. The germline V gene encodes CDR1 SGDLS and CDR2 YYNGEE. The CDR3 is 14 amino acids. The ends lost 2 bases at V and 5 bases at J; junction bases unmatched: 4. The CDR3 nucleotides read TGTGCCAGCAGCGTCGCGGGAGGGTATGAGACCCAGTACTTC. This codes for CASSVAGGYETQYF. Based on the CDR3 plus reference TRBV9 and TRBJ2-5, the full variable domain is DSGVTQTPKHLITATGQRVTLRCSPRSGDLSVYWYQQSLDQGLQFLIQYYNGEERAKGNILERFSAQQFPDLHSELNLSSLELGDSALYFCASSVAGGYETQYFGPGTRLLVL.

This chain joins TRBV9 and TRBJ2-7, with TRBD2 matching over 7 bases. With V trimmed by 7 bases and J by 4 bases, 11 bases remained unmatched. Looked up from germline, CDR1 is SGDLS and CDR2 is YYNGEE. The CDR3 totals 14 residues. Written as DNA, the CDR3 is TGTGCCAGCGCCACGGGAGGCCCACGATACGAGCAGTACTTC. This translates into CASATGGPRYEQYF.

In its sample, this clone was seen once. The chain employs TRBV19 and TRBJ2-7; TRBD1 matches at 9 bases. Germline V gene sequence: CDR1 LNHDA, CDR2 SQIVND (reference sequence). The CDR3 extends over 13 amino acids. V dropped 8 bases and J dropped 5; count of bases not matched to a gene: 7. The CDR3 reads CASGQGRNNEQYF. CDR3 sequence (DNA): TGTGCCAGTGGACAGGGGCGCAATAACGAGCAGTACTTC.

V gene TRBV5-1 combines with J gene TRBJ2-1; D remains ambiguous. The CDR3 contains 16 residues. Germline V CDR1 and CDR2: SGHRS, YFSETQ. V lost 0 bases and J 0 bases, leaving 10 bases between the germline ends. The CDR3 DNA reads TGCGCCAGCAGCTTGGCCGACGGCCGCTCCTACAATGAGCAGTTCTTC. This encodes CASSLADGRSYNEQFF.

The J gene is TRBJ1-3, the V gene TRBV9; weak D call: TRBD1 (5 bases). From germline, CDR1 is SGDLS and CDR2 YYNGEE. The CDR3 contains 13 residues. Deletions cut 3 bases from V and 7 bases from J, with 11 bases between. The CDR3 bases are TGTGCCAGCAGCGCCTCAGGGAGCAACACCATATATTTT. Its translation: CASSASGSNTIYF.

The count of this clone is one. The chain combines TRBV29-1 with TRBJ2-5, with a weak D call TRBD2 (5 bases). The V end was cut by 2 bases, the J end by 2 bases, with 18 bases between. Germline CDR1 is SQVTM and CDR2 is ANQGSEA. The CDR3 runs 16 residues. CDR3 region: CSVEKAVLATQETQYF. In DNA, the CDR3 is TGCAGCGTTGAAAAGGCGGTGTTAGCGACTCAAGAGACCCAGTACTTC.